The clone carrying this T cell receptor beta chain was counted a single time. CDR1 and CDR2 from the germline V gene are SGHVS and FQNEAQ. This CDR3 spans 14 amino acids. This specimen belongs to a study of blood T cell dynamics during melanoma immunotherapy. Measured with immunoSEQ multiplex PCR; TCRdb has only the in-frame clones, and not every one. Here the sample spans about 11,000 clones, roughly four fifths being singletons. Time point reported: pre-treatment baseline. The sample in question was blood, obtained from a patient treated with checkpoint blockade. The sequence was obtained from a human donor with melanoma. The chain is built from TRBV7-8 and TRBJ2-5, with a weak D call TRBD1 (5 bases). The end of the DNA fits TRBJ2-7 better, so the J call may be wrong. The CDR3, as DNA: TGTGCCAGCAGCTTCTCCACAGGCTCCTACGAGCAGTACTTC. This gives the protein CASSFSTGSYEQYF.